The source of this T cell receptor (beta chain) is a study of T cell responses to AZD1222 COVID-19 vaccine. There are 15 residues in the CDR3. V was pared by 7 bases and J by 6 bases, with 11 bases of the junction left unmatched. Germline assignment: CDR1 SQVTM and CDR2 ANQGSEA. TCRdb's copy holds only in-frame clones and misses some; the assay was immunoSEQ multiplex PCR. The sample consists of roughly 70,000 clones, about nine tenths of them appearing once. The chain recombines TRBV29-1 with TRBJ2-2; 10 nucleotides line up with TRBD1. The receptor was isolated from an adult who received the MenACWY meningococcal vaccine as a control. Sequences were derived from peripheral blood, sampled 28 days after the second dose of the MenACWY control vaccine. The CDR3 DNA reads TGCAGCGGTCAAGCCGGGACAGGGGTTGCCGGGGAGCTGTTTTTT. As protein: CSGQAGTGVAGELFF.